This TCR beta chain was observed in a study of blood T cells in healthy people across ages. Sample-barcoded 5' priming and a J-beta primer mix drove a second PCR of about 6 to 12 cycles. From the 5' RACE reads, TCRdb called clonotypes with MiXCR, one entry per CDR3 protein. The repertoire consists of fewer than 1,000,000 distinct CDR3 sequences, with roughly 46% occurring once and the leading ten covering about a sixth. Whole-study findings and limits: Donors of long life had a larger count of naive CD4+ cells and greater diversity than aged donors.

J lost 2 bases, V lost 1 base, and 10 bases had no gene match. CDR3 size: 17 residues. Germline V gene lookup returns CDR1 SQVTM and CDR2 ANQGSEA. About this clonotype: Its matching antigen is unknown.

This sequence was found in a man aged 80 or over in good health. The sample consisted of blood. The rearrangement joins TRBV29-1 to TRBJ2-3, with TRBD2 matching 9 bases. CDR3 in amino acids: CSVEVTSGPKVTDTQYF. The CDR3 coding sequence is TGCAGCGTTGAAGTCACTAGCGGGCCTAAAGTCACAGATACGCAGTATTTT.